The clone carrying this T cell receptor beta chain has only a few counts. This CDR3 contains 16 residues. The germline V gene encodes CDR1 SGHAT and CDR2 FQNNGV. Trimming cost V 0 bases and J 1 base; bases outside gene matches: 3. One entry per CDR3 protein, called by TCRdb with MiXCR from the RACE reads. Here the sample spans 190,000 or so distinct CDR3 sequences, roughly a quarter being singletons. Time point meaning: patch test 3, about 24 weeks after DPC sensitization. Treatment noted: therapeutic diphenylcyclopropenone sensitization with weekly scalp DPC. Each patch-test visit's blood sample preceded patch application. The entry originates in a study of human T cells and chemical hapten exposure.

This sample comprised whole blood, obtained in connection with sensitization to the hapten diphenylcyclopropenone (DPC). The receptor was derived from a woman aged 40 to 50 with alopecia areata. Some clones in this sample may be carry-over from other donors' samples. The J gene is TRBJ2-1, the V gene TRBV11-2; 7 nucleotides line up with TRBD2. This CDR3 reads CASSLEGGSSYNEQFF. CDR3 in DNA: TGTGCCAGCAGCTTAGAGGGCGGGAGTTCCTACAATGAGCAGTTCTTC.